The clone carrying this TCR beta chain showed up many times. Its antigen remains unknown. Trimming removed 7 bases at V and 0 bases at J, with 10 bases between. CDR3 length equals 13 residues. The germline V gene encodes CDR1 MDHEN and CDR2 SYDVKM. The sample originates from a study of identical twins. The study's findings and limits: Out-of-frame alpha sequences that twins shared showed excess low generation probability. Reduced insertions were recorded for abundant cord blood beta clonotypes, with no such pattern in memory repertoires. Conclusions came from cross-sectional statistical analysis, not from following the same donors. Twin sharing of out-of-frame TCR alpha was underestimated by models in monozygotic pairs.

MiXCR, run by TCRdb on the 5' RACE reads, gives a single entry per CDR3 protein. The repertoire has hundreds of thousands of distinct CDR3 sequences, around 6.1% of them found once; the top ten carry around 2%. This TCR was sampled from a man younger than 35 in good health. The V and J genes are TRBV28 and TRBJ2-7, with a weak D call TRBD2 (6 bases). The specimen was naive T cells sorted from blood. The CDR3 loop reads CASIGGSSYEQYF. In nucleotides, the CDR3 is TGTGCCAGCATTGGGGGGTCCTCCTACGAGCAGTACTTC. Variable domain in full (rest from reference TRBV28 and TRBJ2-7): DVKVTQSSRYLVKRTGEKVFLECVQDMDHENMFWYRQDPGLGLRLIYFSYDVKMKEKGDIPEGYSVSREKKERFSLILESASTNQTSMYLCASIGGSSYEQYFGPGTRLTVT.